The rows below give T cell receptor beta chains drawn from one sample of a study of neurological immune-mediated disorders. TCRdb itself ran the 5' RACE reads through MiXCR, one entry per CDR3 protein. The repertoire has around 55,000 distinct CDR3 sequences, 4% of them found once; the top ten carry around 2%. The material sequenced was CD4+ T cells from blood. The receptors shown here come from a woman in her thirties or forties with multiple sclerosis. CDR3s include the opening cysteine and the closing phenylalanine or tryptophan. The D gene is left open where the match is weak. Size is stated as once, few, many or a size class.

length,D,V,J,size,CDR3,DNA
16,TRBD2,TRBV7-9,TRBJ2-2,many,CASSLLSGGSHRELFF,TGTGCCAGCAGCTTACTGAGCGGGGGGTCCCACCGGGAGCTGTTTTTT
14,TRBD1,TRBV29-1,TRBJ2-1,many,CSATRQGGANEQFF,TGCAGCGCTACCCGACAGGGTGGGGCCAATGAGCAGTTCTTC
14,TRBD1,TRBV5-6,TRBJ1-2,many,CASSVYRGPDGYTF,TGTGCCAGCAGCGTATACAGGGGTCCGGATGGCTACACCTTC
13,NA,TRBV3-1,TRBJ2-2,many,CATTIRNTGELFF,TGTGCCACGACCATAAGGAACACCGGGGAGCTGTTTTTT
15,NA,TRBV20-1,TRBJ1-1,many,CSAYSPGLLNTEAFF,TGCAGTGCTTACAGCCCGGGACTGTTGAACACTGAAGCTTTCTTT
16,TRBD1,TRBV5-1,TRBJ1-1,many,CASSPPVTGGASEAFF,TGCGCCAGCAGTCCTCCCGTAACAGGGGGCGCATCTGAAGCTTTCTTT
13,NA,TRBV29-1,TRBJ1-1,many,CSVEEVQGTEAFF,TGCAGCGTTGAGGAGGTCCAAGGGACTGAAGCTTTCTTT
15,NA,TRBV5-1,TRBJ1-1,many,CASSLEGTTLTEAFF,TGCGCCAGCAGCTTGGAAGGGACAACCCTCACTGAAGCTTTCTTT
17,TRBD2,TRBV4-1,TRBJ2-7,many,CASSQVGLAGGAYEQYF,TGCGCCAGCAGCCAAGTTGGACTAGCGGGGGGTGCCTACGAGCAGTACTTC
14,TRBD1,TRBV5-1,TRBJ1-4,many,CASSSRTGHEKLFF,TGCGCCAGCAGCTCCCGGACAGGTCATGAAAAACTGTTTTTT
14,NA,TRBV12-3/TRBV12-4,TRBJ1-3,many,CASKRRLSGNTIYF,TGTGCCAGCAAAAGACGCCTCTCTGGAAACACCATATATTTT
14,TRBD1,TRBV20-1,TRBJ1-2,many,CSARATGTYYGYTF,TGCAGTGCTAGAGCGACAGGGACCTACTATGGCTACACCTTC
14,NA,TRBV5-1,TRBJ1-4,many,CASSPKGGNEKLFF,TGCGCCAGCAGCCCTAAAGGGGGGAACGAAAAACTGTTTTTT
14,NA,TRBV5-1,TRBJ1-2,many,CASSPSGAERGYTF,TGCGCCAGCAGCCCCTCCGGGGCCGAACGCGGCTACACCTTC
15,TRBD1,TRBV9,TRBJ1-6,many,CASSFRQGIGSPLHF,TGTGCCAGCAGCTTCCGACAGGGTATCGGTTCACCCCTCCACTTT
12,NA,TRBV20-1,TRBJ1-1,many,CSARDSGRGAFF,TGCAGTGCTAGAGATTCAGGGAGAGGAGCTTTCTTT
14,NA,TRBV2,TRBJ1-4,many,CASSDYRRDEKLFF,TGTGCCAGCAGTGACTACCGGAGGGATGAAAAACTGTTTTTT
14,TRBD2,TRBV5-1,TRBJ2-7,many,CASSLSGDSYEQYF,TGCGCCAGCAGCTTAAGCGGGGACTCCTACGAGCAGTACTTC
16,TRBD2,TRBV20-1,TRBJ2-3,many,CSANSRGVDSTDTQYF,TGCAGTGCTAACTCTCGGGGGGTAGATAGCACAGATACGCAGTATTTT
14,TRBD1,TRBV7-2,TRBJ1-6,many,CASSLRQGGSPLHF,TGTGCCAGCAGCTTAAGGCAGGGGGGGTCACCCCTCCACTTT
11,NA,TRBV5-1,TRBJ2-7,many,CATPDSYEQYF,TGCGCCACCCCCGACAGCTACGAGCAGTACTTC
12,TRBD1,TRBV2,TRBJ1-2,many,CASTLGATGDTF,TGTGCCAGCACCCTTGGGGCGACAGGGGACACCTTC
13,NA,TRBV29-1,TRBJ2-3,many,CSFRDGSTDTQYF,TGCAGCTTCCGGGACGGAAGCACAGATACGCAGTATTTT